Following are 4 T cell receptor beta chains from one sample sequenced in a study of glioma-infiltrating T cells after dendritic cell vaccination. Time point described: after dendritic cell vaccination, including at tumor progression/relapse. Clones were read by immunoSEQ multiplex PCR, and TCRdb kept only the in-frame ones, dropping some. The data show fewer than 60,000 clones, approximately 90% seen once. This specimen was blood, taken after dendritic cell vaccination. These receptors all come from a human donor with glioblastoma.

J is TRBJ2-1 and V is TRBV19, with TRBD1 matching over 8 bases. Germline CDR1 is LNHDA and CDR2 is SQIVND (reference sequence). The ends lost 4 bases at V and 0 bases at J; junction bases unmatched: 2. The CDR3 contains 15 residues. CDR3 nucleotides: TGTGCCAGTAGTAGGACAGGGAACTCCTACAATGAGCAGTTCTTC. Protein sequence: CASSRTGNSYNEQFF.

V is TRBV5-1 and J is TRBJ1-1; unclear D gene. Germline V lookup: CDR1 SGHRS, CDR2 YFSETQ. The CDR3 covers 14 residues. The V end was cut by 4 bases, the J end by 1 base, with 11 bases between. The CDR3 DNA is TGCGCCAGCAGCAAAAACGCAGAGAACACTGAAGCTTTCTTT. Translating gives CASSKNAENTEAFF.

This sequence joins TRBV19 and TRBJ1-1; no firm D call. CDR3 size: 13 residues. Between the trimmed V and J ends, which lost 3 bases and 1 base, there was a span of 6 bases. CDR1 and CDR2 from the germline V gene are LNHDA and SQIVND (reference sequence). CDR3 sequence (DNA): TGTGCCAGTAGTATTAGAGCGAACACTGAAGCTTTCTTT. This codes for CASSIRANTEAFF.

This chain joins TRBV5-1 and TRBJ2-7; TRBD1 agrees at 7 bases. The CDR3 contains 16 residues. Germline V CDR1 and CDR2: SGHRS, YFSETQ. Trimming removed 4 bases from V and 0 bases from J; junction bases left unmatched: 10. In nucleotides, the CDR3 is TGCGCCAGCAGCCTACCAGGGGGATCAAGCTCCTACGAGCAGTACTTC. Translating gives CASSLPGGSSSYEQYF.